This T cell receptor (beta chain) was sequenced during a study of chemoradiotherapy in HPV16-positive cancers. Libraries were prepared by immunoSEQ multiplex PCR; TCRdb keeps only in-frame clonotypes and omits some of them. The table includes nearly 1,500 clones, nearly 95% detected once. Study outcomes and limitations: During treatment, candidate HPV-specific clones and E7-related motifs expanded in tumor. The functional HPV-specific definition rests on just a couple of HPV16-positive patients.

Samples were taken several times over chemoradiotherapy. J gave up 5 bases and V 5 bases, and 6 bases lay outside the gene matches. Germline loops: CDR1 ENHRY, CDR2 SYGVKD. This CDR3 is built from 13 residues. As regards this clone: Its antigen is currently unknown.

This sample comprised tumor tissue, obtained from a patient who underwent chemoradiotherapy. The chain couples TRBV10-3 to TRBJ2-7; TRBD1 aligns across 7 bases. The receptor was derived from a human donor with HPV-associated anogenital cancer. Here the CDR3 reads CAISQGEGHEQYF. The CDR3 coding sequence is TGTGCCATCAGTCAGGGGGAAGGCCACGAGCAGTACTTC.